Sequencing of this T cell receptor beta chain was carried out in a study of neoadjuvant anti-PD-1 for oral cavity cancer. About the study: Patients without progression got a fourth dose around day 43.

The CDR3 loop spans 14 amino acids. After removal of 10 bases from V and 1 base from J, the junction contained 5 bases not matched to a gene. Germline V gene data show CDR1 as SNHLY and CDR2 as FYNNEI. About this clone: Its antigen is as yet unknown.

Sequencing was performed with immunoSEQ multiplex PCR; in TCRdb, only in-frame clones are kept and a portion is missing. The sample consists of 12,000 to 15,000 clones, 55% to 65% of them appearing once. Study-level results: PBMC Gini-index clonality exceeded responders' in non-responders post-nivolumab.

The source material was PBMCs, sampled before nivolumab (anti-PD-1) treatment. The chain has TRBV2 and TRBJ2-3, with 10 positions matching TRBD2. This sequence originates from a person between 35 and 79 years old with oral cavity squamous cell carcinoma. This CDR3 reads CATNLAGGTDTQYF. The CDR3 DNA is TGTGCCACAAACCTAGCGGGAGGCACAGATACGCAGTATTTT.